This T cell receptor (beta chain) was obtained from a study of Ad26.COV2.S vaccination and SARS-CoV-2 variants. Overall study: Once or twice, 56 days apart, Ad26.COV2.S was delivered intramuscularly. Study observations and caveats: Vaccine and placebo recipients had comparable breadth of non-spike TCRs. Reportedly, after vaccination the spike-specific CD8+ and CD4+ T cell responses displayed substantial breadth.

Details on this clone: Its target is not known.

This sample's treatment: some 20 received Ad26.COV2.S at low or high dose, single or two shots; five or six received placebo; per-sample allocation not given. The samples date from day 63 after the first vaccine or placebo injection. Here immunoSEQ multiplex PCR was the method, and the copy in TCRdb shows in-frame clones only, minus some. The sample carries hundreds of thousands of clones, approximately 85% recorded once. The source of this sequence is a person aged 18-60 years who received the Ad26.COV2.S COVID-19 vaccine or a placebo. The sample here was peripheral blood, taken in a trial of Ad26.COV2.S vaccine versus placebo.

CDR3: CASSVISGGGATDTQYF. For the CDR3, the DNA is TGTGCCAGCAGCGTAATCTCGGGAGGGGGCGCGACAGATACGCAGTATTTT. The chain carries TRBV9 and TRBJ2-3, with a tentative D call TRBD2 (8 bases). The CDR3 has 17 amino acids. With 1 base removed from V and 3 bases from J, the gap between germline ends came to 18 bases. Per germline, CDR1 SGDLS and CDR2 YYNGEE.